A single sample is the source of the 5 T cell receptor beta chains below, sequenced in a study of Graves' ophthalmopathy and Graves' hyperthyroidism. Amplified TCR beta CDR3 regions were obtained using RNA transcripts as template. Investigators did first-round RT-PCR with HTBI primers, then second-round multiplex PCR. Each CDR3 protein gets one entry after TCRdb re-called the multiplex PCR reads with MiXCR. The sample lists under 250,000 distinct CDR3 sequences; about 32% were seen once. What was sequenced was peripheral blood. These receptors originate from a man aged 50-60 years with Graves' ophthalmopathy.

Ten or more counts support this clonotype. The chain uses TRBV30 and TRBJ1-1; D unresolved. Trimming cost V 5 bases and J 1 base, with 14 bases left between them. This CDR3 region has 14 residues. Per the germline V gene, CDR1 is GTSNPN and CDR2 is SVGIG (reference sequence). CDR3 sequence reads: CAWFLRAPNTEAFF. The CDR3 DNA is TGTGCCTGGTTTTTAAGGGCCCCGAACACTGAAGCTTTCTTT.

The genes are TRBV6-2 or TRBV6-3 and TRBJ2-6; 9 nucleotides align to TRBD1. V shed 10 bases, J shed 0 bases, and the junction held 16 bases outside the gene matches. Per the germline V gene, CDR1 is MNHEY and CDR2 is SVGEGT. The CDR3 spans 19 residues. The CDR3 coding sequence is TGTGCCACCCCCTTAAAAGCCCGGACAGGGGACTCTGGGGCCAACGTCCTGACTTTC. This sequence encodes CATPLKARTGDSGANVLTF.

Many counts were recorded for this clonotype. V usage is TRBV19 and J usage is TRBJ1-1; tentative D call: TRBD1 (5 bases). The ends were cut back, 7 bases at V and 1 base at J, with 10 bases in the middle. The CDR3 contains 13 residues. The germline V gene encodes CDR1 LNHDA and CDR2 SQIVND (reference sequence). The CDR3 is CASIPGPNTEAFF. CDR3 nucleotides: TGTGCCAGTATCCCGGGGCCGAACACTGAAGCTTTCTTT.

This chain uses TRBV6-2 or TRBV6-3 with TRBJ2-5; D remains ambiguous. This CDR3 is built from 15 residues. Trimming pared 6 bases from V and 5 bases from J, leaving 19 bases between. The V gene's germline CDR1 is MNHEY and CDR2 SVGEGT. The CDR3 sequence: CASSDYKASGETQYF. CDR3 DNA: TGTGCCAGCAGCGATTACAAGGCCTCCGGGGAGACCCAGTACTTC.

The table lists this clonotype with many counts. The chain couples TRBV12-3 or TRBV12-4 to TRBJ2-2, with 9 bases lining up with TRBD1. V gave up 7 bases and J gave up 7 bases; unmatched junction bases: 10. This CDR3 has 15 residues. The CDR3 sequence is CASNLGQGEGGELFF. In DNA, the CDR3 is TGTGCCAGCAACCTGGGACAGGGAGAGGGCGGGGAGCTGTTTTTT.